The rows below give T cell receptor beta chains drawn from one sample of a study of shared clonotypes between healthy human individuals. Method: immunoSEQ multiplex PCR; TCRdb's copy keeps in-frame clones and lacks some. The sample includes roughly 2,300,000 clones, 80% to 95% of them seen just once. Sequenced sample: naive CD4+ T cells from PBMCs. Receptor source: a man between 18 and 35 years old in good health. Some clones in this sample may be carry-over from other donors' samples. The CDR3 runs from the conserved cysteine through the conserved F or W. A D gene is named only where the DNA matches it firmly. Clone size is not always given. Where it is, it says once, few, many or a class for expanded clones.

clone size: -
D gene: TRBD2
J gene: TRBJ2-2
V gene: TRBV30
CDR3 DNA: TGTGCCCGCAGCGGGAGGGAGCTGTTTTTT
CDR3 protein: CARSGRELFF

clone size: -
D gene: -
J gene: TRBJ2-7
V gene: TRBV11-2
CDR3 DNA: TGTGCCAGCAGCTTAGAAGGCCCCTACGAGCAGTACTTC
CDR3 protein: CASSLEGPYEQYF

clone size: few
D gene: -
J gene: TRBJ1-1
V gene: TRBV9
CDR3 DNA: TGTGCCAGCAGCGCCTCGGGAGGGTTCAACACTGAAGCTTTCTTT
CDR3 protein: CASSASGGFNTEAFF

clone size: -
D gene: -
J gene: TRBJ2-7
V gene: TRBV6-1
CDR3 DNA: TGTGCCAGCAGGACCGGGACCTACGAGCAGTACTTC
CDR3 protein: CASRTGTYEQYF

clone size: once
D gene: -
J gene: TRBJ1-1
V gene: TRBV7-3
CDR3 DNA: TGTGCCAGCAGCCAATTAATGAACACTGAAGCTTTCTTT
CDR3 protein: CASSQLMNTEAFF

clone size: -
D gene: -
J gene: TRBJ2-5
V gene: TRBV5-1
CDR3 DNA: TGCGCCAGCCAAACCGCCCCGGAGGAGACCCAGTACTTC
CDR3 protein: CASQTAPEETQYF

clone size: -
D gene: -
J gene: TRBJ1-3
V gene: TRBV5-1
CDR3 DNA: TGCGCCAGCAGCTTTCGAAACACCATATATTTT
CDR3 protein: CASSFRNTIYF

clone size: -
D gene: -
J gene: TRBJ2-1
V gene: TRBV5-4
CDR3 DNA: TGTGCCAGCAGCTTGGGGCTAGCTGGCTACAATGAGCAGTTCTTC
CDR3 protein: CASSLGLAGYNEQFF

clone size: -
D gene: -
J gene: TRBJ2-1
V gene: TRBV29-1
CDR3 DNA: TGCAGCGCTGAGGGTAGTGCAGGCCTAAATGAGCAGTTCTTC
CDR3 protein: CSAEGSAGLNEQFF

clone size: -
D gene: TRBD1
J gene: TRBJ2-1
V gene: TRBV28
CDR3 DNA: TGTGCCAGCACTGAAACAGGGGGTAACAATGAGCAGTTCTTC
CDR3 protein: CASTETGGNNEQFF

clone size: once
D gene: TRBD1
J gene: TRBJ1-2
V gene: TRBV18
CDR3 DNA: TGTGCCAGCTCACCAGAGTCCGGACAGGGGACAGGCTACACCTTC
CDR3 protein: CASSPESGQGTGYTF

clone size: -
D gene: -
J gene: TRBJ2-7
V gene: TRBV5-6
CDR3 DNA: TGTGCCAGCAGCCTACAGGATTACGAGCAGTACTTC
CDR3 protein: CASSLQDYEQYF

clone size: -
D gene: TRBD1
J gene: TRBJ1-5
V gene: TRBV27
CDR3 DNA: TGTGCCAGCAGTCCATGGACAGGGACGTCTAGCAATCAGCCCCAGCATTTT
CDR3 protein: CASSPWTGTSSNQPQHF

clone size: -
D gene: TRBD1
J gene: TRBJ1-1
V gene: TRBV18
CDR3 DNA: TGTGCCAGCTCACCCTGGACAGGGGAGAACACTGAAGCTTTCTTT
CDR3 protein: CASSPWTGENTEAFF

clone size: -
D gene: TRBD2
J gene: TRBJ2-1
V gene: TRBV5-1
CDR3 DNA: TGCGCCAGCAGCCCGGGACTAGGGCAAAGCTCCTACAATGAGCAGTTCTTC
CDR3 protein: CASSPGLGQSSYNEQFF

clone size: once
D gene: -
J gene: TRBJ1-1
V gene: TRBV6-1
CDR3 DNA: TGTGCCAGCAGTGCTAGGAATACTGTCACTGAAGCTTTCTTT
CDR3 protein: CASSARNTVTEAFF

clone size: -
D gene: TRBD2
J gene: TRBJ2-1
V gene: TRBV29-1
CDR3 DNA: TGCAGCGTTAGTTGGCGGGAGAATGGTGAGCAGTTCTTC
CDR3 protein: CSVSWRENGEQFF

clone size: -
D gene: -
J gene: TRBJ2-5
V gene: TRBV9
CDR3 DNA: TGTGCCAGCAGCACCCGGCAGGGGGGGGAGACCCAGTACTTC
CDR3 protein: CASSTRQGGETQYF

clone size: few
D gene: -
J gene: TRBJ1-4
V gene: TRBV30
CDR3 DNA: TGTGCCTGGAGTGTAAGGGCACCAAGGGGTGAAAAACTGTTTTTT
CDR3 protein: CAWSVRAPRGEKLFF

clone size: -
D gene: TRBD2
J gene: TRBJ2-5
V gene: TRBV5-1
CDR3 DNA: TGCGCCAGCAGCTTGTTGGCGGGAGGGCTAGAGACCCAGTACTTC
CDR3 protein: CASSLLAGGLETQYF

clone size: -
D gene: -
J gene: TRBJ2-3
V gene: TRBV19
CDR3 DNA: TGTGCCAGTAGTATTCGCCCGCTTACATGGGACACTAGCACAGATACGCAGTATTTT
CDR3 protein: CASSIRPLTWDTSTDTQYF

clone size: -
D gene: TRBD2
J gene: TRBJ2-7
V gene: TRBV4-2
CDR3 DNA: TGTGCCAGCAGCCAGAGCGGGAGGGCTACCTACGAGCAGTACTTC
CDR3 protein: CASSQSGRATYEQYF

clone size: few
D gene: -
J gene: TRBJ1-2
V gene: TRBV20-1
CDR3 DNA: TGCAGTGCTAGTTATGGCTACACCTTC
CDR3 protein: CSASYGYTF

clone size: -
D gene: TRBD1
J gene: TRBJ2-3
V gene: TRBV27
CDR3 DNA: TGTGCCAGCAGTTTACGCCGGACAGGGGGTCGTAGCACAGATACGCAGTATTTT
CDR3 protein: CASSLRRTGGRSTDTQYF

clone size: -
D gene: -
J gene: TRBJ2-5
V gene: TRBV30
CDR3 DNA: TGTGCCTGGCAACTAGGACATCTAGGAGAGACCCAGTACTTC
CDR3 protein: CAWQLGHLGETQYF

clone size: -
D gene: -
J gene: TRBJ2-5
V gene: TRBV9
CDR3 DNA: TGTGCCAGCAGCGTAGCTCTTGGGGTCTGGGAGACCCAGTACTTC
CDR3 protein: CASSVALGVWETQYF

clone size: -
D gene: -
J gene: TRBJ1-1
V gene: TRBV2
CDR3 DNA: TGTGCCAGCAGCCTGGGACTGCCGGGCACTGAAGCTTTCTTT
CDR3 protein: CASSLGLPGTEAFF

clone size: -
D gene: -
J gene: TRBJ1-5
V gene: TRBV27
CDR3 DNA: TGTGCCAGCAGTTTGGAGCAGGGAAGGAATCAGCCCCAGCATTTT
CDR3 protein: CASSLEQGRNQPQHF

clone size: -
D gene: -
J gene: TRBJ2-5
V gene: TRBV7-9
CDR3 DNA: TGTGCCAGCAGCTTAGGGCAGCAAGAGACCCAGTACTTC
CDR3 protein: CASSLGQQETQYF

clone size: -
D gene: -
J gene: TRBJ2-5
V gene: TRBV5-1
CDR3 DNA: TGCGCCAGCAGCTTACGAGCGGGCTACCAAGAGACCCAGTACTTC
CDR3 protein: CASSLRAGYQETQYF

clone size: -
D gene: -
J gene: TRBJ1-1
V gene: TRBV28
CDR3 DNA: TGTGCCAGCAGTCTACCGGGACCGAGGGGGAACACTGAAGCTTTCTTT
CDR3 protein: CASSLPGPRGNTEAFF

clone size: once
D gene: -
J gene: TRBJ1-2
V gene: TRBV28
CDR3 DNA: TGTGCCAGCAGTTTACGGTCCTACTATGGCTACACCTTC
CDR3 protein: CASSLRSYYGYTF

clone size: -
D gene: -
J gene: TRBJ2-1
V gene: TRBV19
CDR3 DNA: TGTGCCTCCAGCCGCAGTTCGCCCCTCAATGAGCAGTTCTTC
CDR3 protein: CASSRSSPLNEQFF

clone size: -
D gene: -
J gene: TRBJ1-2
V gene: TRBV19
CDR3 DNA: TGTGCCAGTACCCCCGGCATAGGGAATGGCTACACCTTC
CDR3 protein: CASTPGIGNGYTF

clone size: -
D gene: TRBD2
J gene: TRBJ2-1
V gene: TRBV18
CDR3 DNA: TGTGCCAGCTCACGGGGACTAGCTAATGAGCAGTTCTTC
CDR3 protein: CASSRGLANEQFF

clone size: -
D gene: -
J gene: TRBJ1-3
V gene: TRBV29-1
CDR3 DNA: TGCAGCGCCTCTGAGGTACAAGGCCCTGGAAACACCATATATTTT
CDR3 protein: CSASEVQGPGNTIYF

clone size: -
D gene: -
J gene: TRBJ1-1
V gene: TRBV19
CDR3 DNA: TGTGCCAGTATGCGGTTCATGAACACTGAAGCTTTCTTT
CDR3 protein: CASMRFMNTEAFF

clone size: -
D gene: TRBD1
J gene: TRBJ2-1
V gene: TRBV2
CDR3 DNA: TGTGCCAGCACGGATGACAGGGGGTACAATGAGCAGTTCTTC
CDR3 protein: CASTDDRGYNEQFF

clone size: -
D gene: -
J gene: TRBJ1-5
V gene: TRBV28
CDR3 DNA: TGTGCCAGCAGTTTTTTTCGGCTAACGGACGCTGACAGGAATCAGCCCCAGCATTTT
CDR3 protein: CASSFFRLTDADRNQPQHF

clone size: -
D gene: TRBD2
J gene: TRBJ2-3
V gene: TRBV10-3
CDR3 DNA: TGTGCCACCGGACTAGCCGGGGGGCGTGATACGCAGTATTTT
CDR3 protein: CATGLAGGRDTQYF

clone size: -
D gene: -
J gene: TRBJ2-3
V gene: TRBV27
CDR3 DNA: TGTGCCAGCAGACTAGGAGGGACCTACCGCACAGATACGCAGTATTTT
CDR3 protein: CASRLGGTYRTDTQYF

clone size: once
D gene: -
J gene: TRBJ2-2
V gene: TRBV7-9
CDR3 DNA: TGTGCCAGCAGCCCCGTGGGGGGACAGAACACCGGGGAGCTGTTTTTT
CDR3 protein: CASSPVGGQNTGELFF